Listed below are T cell receptor beta chains from one sample, sequenced in a study of regulatory T cells in long-lasting Graves disease. TCRdb called the multiplex PCR reads again in MiXCR, with one record for every CDR3 protein. This table holds about 430,000 distinct CDR3 sequences, 14% to 15% found once. The sample was also linked to a second study, of T cells in Graves' hyperthyroidism and ophthalmopathy.

Sequences were derived from peripheral blood mononuclear cells (PBMCs), sampled at new diagnosis, from a patient treated with antithyroid drugs. The receptors stem from a woman aged 35 to 49 with Graves disease. Both conserved end residues are part of each CDR3. D genes are given only for firm matches. Size tells how often a clone was seen (once, few, many) or the class of an expanded clone, and some rows leave it out.

v_call: TRBV11-2; j_call: TRBJ2-7; clone_size: many; d_call: TRBD2; cdr3_nt: TGTGCCAGCAGCCCTAGCGGGGACGAGCAGTACTTC; cdr3_aa: CASSPSGDEQYF
v_call: TRBV15; j_call: TRBJ2-3; clone_size: many; d_call: TRBD2; cdr3_nt: TGTGCCACCAGCAGAGAACTAGCGGGAGGAAGAGATACGCAGTATTTT; cdr3_aa: CATSRELAGGRDTQYF
v_call: TRBV18; j_call: TRBJ1-1; clone_size: many; d_call: TRBD1; cdr3_nt: TGTGCCACCTCCAGGGGGGGGGACACTGAAGCTTTCTTT; cdr3_aa: CATSRGGDTEAFF
v_call: TRBV27; j_call: TRBJ2-7; clone_size: many; d_call: NA; cdr3_nt: TGTGCCAGCAGTACCTTCGCCGGACAAAAACAATCCTACGAGCAGTACTTC; cdr3_aa: CASSTFAGQKQSYEQYF
v_call: TRBV6-5; j_call: TRBJ2-5; clone_size: few; d_call: NA; cdr3_nt: TGTGCCAGCAGTTACGGTCCAGCGGCGACCCAGTACTTC; cdr3_aa: CASSYGPAATQYF
v_call: TRBV7-2; j_call: TRBJ2-2; clone_size: NA; d_call: NA; cdr3_nt: TGTGCCAGCAGCGCAGCGGCAGTCGGGGAGCTGTTTTTT; cdr3_aa: CASSAAAVGELFF
v_call: TRBV29-1; j_call: TRBJ2-7; clone_size: many; d_call: TRBD2; cdr3_nt: TGCAGCGGGGTAGCGGGAGGGAGCTCCTACGAGCAGTACTTC; cdr3_aa: CSGVAGGSSYEQYF
v_call: TRBV7-9; j_call: TRBJ2-7; clone_size: NA; d_call: NA; cdr3_nt: TGTGCCAGCAGCCGTTTCGGTGGGGACGACCACTACGAGCAGTACTTC; cdr3_aa: CASSRFGGDDHYEQYF
v_call: TRBV7-2; j_call: TRBJ2-2; clone_size: NA; d_call: TRBD2; cdr3_nt: TGTGCCAGCAGCTTAGCGTCCGGGAGGGCCCCCGGGGAGCTGTTTTTT; cdr3_aa: CASSLASGRAPGELFF
v_call: TRBV24-1; j_call: TRBJ2-7; clone_size: many; d_call: NA; cdr3_nt: TGTGCCACCAGTGATTTAGGGATACGGGACCGGAGCTCCTACGAGCAGTACTTC; cdr3_aa: CATSDLGIRDRSSYEQYF
v_call: TRBV28; j_call: TRBJ2-1; clone_size: NA; d_call: TRBD1; cdr3_nt: TGTGCCGGGTCAGGGGGCGGCGATGAGCAGTTCTTC; cdr3_aa: CAGSGGGDEQFF
v_call: TRBV10-3; j_call: TRBJ2-7; clone_size: many; d_call: NA; cdr3_nt: TGTGCCATCAGTGACACAACCTACAAGCAGTACTTC; cdr3_aa: CAISDTTYKQYF
v_call: TRBV6-2/TRBV6-3; j_call: TRBJ2-1; clone_size: few; d_call: TRBD2; cdr3_nt: TGTGCCAGCAGTTACTCTCTAGCGGGAGGGGATGAGCAGTTCTTC; cdr3_aa: CASSYSLAGGDEQFF
v_call: TRBV20-1; j_call: TRBJ2-1; clone_size: few; d_call: TRBD2; cdr3_nt: TGCAGTGCTAGAGCCTTCGGGACTAGTAAGAATGAGCAGTTCTTC; cdr3_aa: CSARAFGTSKNEQFF
v_call: TRBV28; j_call: TRBJ2-2; clone_size: NA; d_call: TRBD2; cdr3_nt: TGTGCCAGCAGAGCCCTAGCGGAAAACACCGGGGAGCTGTTTTTT; cdr3_aa: CASRALAENTGELFF
v_call: TRBV29-1; j_call: TRBJ2-1; clone_size: few; d_call: NA; cdr3_nt: TGCAGCGTTGAGTATGACACCGTCGACCTAGCCTACAATGAGCAGTTCTTC; cdr3_aa: CSVEYDTVDLAYNEQFF
v_call: TRBV12-3/TRBV12-4; j_call: TRBJ2-5; clone_size: many; d_call: TRBD1; cdr3_nt: TGTGCCAGCAGTTCTCGGACAGGGGGCGCGGAGACCCAGTACTTC; cdr3_aa: CASSSRTGGAETQYF
v_call: TRBV29-1; j_call: TRBJ2-7; clone_size: NA; d_call: NA; cdr3_nt: TGCAGCGTTGTGGAGGGGCCTCCCGAGCAGTACTTC; cdr3_aa: CSVVEGPPEQYF
v_call: TRBV5-1; j_call: TRBJ2-5; clone_size: many; d_call: TRBD1; cdr3_nt: TGCGCCAGCAGGGCCGGGACAGGGATTCAAGAGACCCAGTACTTC; cdr3_aa: CASRAGTGIQETQYF
v_call: TRBV19; j_call: TRBJ2-1; clone_size: many; d_call: TRBD2; cdr3_nt: TGTGCCAGTAGTATCCTCGCCCGGACTAGCGGGCCCGGGGGCTACAATGAGCAGTTCTTC; cdr3_aa: CASSILARTSGPGGYNEQFF
v_call: TRBV11-1; j_call: TRBJ2-7; clone_size: many; d_call: NA; cdr3_nt: TGTGCCAGCAGCTTAACGTCGGCCTCTTACGAGCAGTACTTC; cdr3_aa: CASSLTSASYEQYF
v_call: TRBV2; j_call: TRBJ2-1; clone_size: many; d_call: TRBD2; cdr3_nt: TGTGCCAGCAGAGTAGGGACTAGCGGAGACAATGAGCAGTTCTTC; cdr3_aa: CASRVGTSGDNEQFF
v_call: TRBV10-3; j_call: TRBJ2-7; clone_size: many; d_call: TRBD2; cdr3_nt: TGTGCCATCAGCCAAAGGACTAGCGGGAGGGCCGCATACGAGCAGTACTTC; cdr3_aa: CAISQRTSGRAAYEQYF
v_call: TRBV5-8; j_call: TRBJ2-7; clone_size: many; d_call: NA; cdr3_nt: TGTGCCAGCAGCTTCGACAGATACTACGAGCAGTACTTC; cdr3_aa: CASSFDRYYEQYF
v_call: TRBV6-5; j_call: TRBJ2-3; clone_size: many; d_call: NA; cdr3_nt: TGTGCCAGCAGTTACAGGGGAGGAGGCACGCCAGATACGCAGTATTTT; cdr3_aa: CASSYRGGGTPDTQYF
v_call: TRBV3-1; j_call: TRBJ2-7; clone_size: NA; d_call: NA; cdr3_nt: TGTGCCAGCAGCCAGGTCCGGGTTAGCTCCTACGAGCAGTACTTC; cdr3_aa: CASSQVRVSSYEQYF
v_call: TRBV12-5; j_call: TRBJ1-1; clone_size: many; d_call: NA; cdr3_nt: TGTGCTAGTGGCCCGGGCAGACAACGCACTGAAGCTTTCTTT; cdr3_aa: CASGPGRQRTEAFF
v_call: TRBV30; j_call: TRBJ2-7; clone_size: many; d_call: NA; cdr3_nt: TGTGCCTGGAGGAGGTTTGGGGACAACTCCTACGAGCAGTACTTC; cdr3_aa: CAWRRFGDNSYEQYF
v_call: TRBV5-4; j_call: TRBJ2-1; clone_size: many; d_call: TRBD2; cdr3_nt: TGTGCCAGCAGCTTGGGGCTAGCGGCCACCAATGAGCAGTTCTTC; cdr3_aa: CASSLGLAATNEQFF
v_call: TRBV9; j_call: TRBJ2-7; clone_size: NA; d_call: NA; cdr3_nt: TGTGCCAGCAGCGTAGGTCTCGGGACGAACTACGAGCAGTACTTC; cdr3_aa: CASSVGLGTNYEQYF
v_call: TRBV28; j_call: TRBJ2-5; clone_size: NA; d_call: NA; cdr3_nt: TGTGCCTCTACCCCAGGGGCTAACCAAGAGACCCAGTACTTC; cdr3_aa: CASTPGANQETQYF
v_call: TRBV7-6; j_call: TRBJ2-5; clone_size: many; d_call: NA; cdr3_nt: TGTGCCAGCAGCTTAGTCTTGGCGAGGGCCCAAGAGACCCAGTACTTC; cdr3_aa: CASSLVLARAQETQYF
v_call: TRBV12-3/TRBV12-4; j_call: TRBJ2-7; clone_size: many; d_call: NA; cdr3_nt: TGTGCCAGCAGTTTAGCCCACTACGAGCAGTACTTC; cdr3_aa: CASSLAHYEQYF
v_call: TRBV7-3; j_call: TRBJ2-3; clone_size: many; d_call: TRBD1; cdr3_nt: TGTGCCAGCAGCCTCTACAGGGGCGATACGCAGTATTTT; cdr3_aa: CASSLYRGDTQYF
v_call: TRBV11-3; j_call: TRBJ1-1; clone_size: many; d_call: NA; cdr3_nt: TGTGCCAGCAGCTTAGAGAGCACTGGAGCTTTCTTT; cdr3_aa: CASSLESTGAFF
v_call: TRBV7-2; j_call: TRBJ2-1; clone_size: many; d_call: TRBD2; cdr3_nt: TGTGCCAGCAGCTTAGCGTTTCGGGAGGGCCGAAATGAGCAGTTCTTC; cdr3_aa: CASSLAFREGRNEQFF
v_call: TRBV28; j_call: TRBJ2-2; clone_size: many; d_call: NA; cdr3_nt: TGTGCCAGCAGTTTTTTGGTCGGGGAGCTGTTTTTT; cdr3_aa: CASSFLVGELFF
v_call: TRBV20-1; j_call: TRBJ1-2; clone_size: many; d_call: NA; cdr3_nt: TGCAGTGCTAGAGGGGCGGGAGCTAACTATGGCTACACCTTC; cdr3_aa: CSARGAGANYGYTF
v_call: TRBV9; j_call: TRBJ2-1; clone_size: NA; d_call: NA; cdr3_nt: TGTGCCAGCAGCTCCGGGGGAAACTCCTACAATGAGCAGTTCTTC; cdr3_aa: CASSSGGNSYNEQFF
v_call: TRBV5-1; j_call: TRBJ2-1; clone_size: many; d_call: TRBD2; cdr3_nt: TGCGCCAGCAGCCCTAGCGGACTCCCGCGTGGAGAGCAGTTCTTC; cdr3_aa: CASSPSGLPRGEQFF
v_call: TRBV5-5; j_call: TRBJ2-3; clone_size: NA; d_call: NA; cdr3_nt: TGTGCCAGCAGCTTGGGACAGCTTAGCACAGATACGCAGTATTTT; cdr3_aa: CASSLGQLSTDTQYF
v_call: TRBV19; j_call: TRBJ1-3; clone_size: once; d_call: NA; cdr3_nt: TGTGCCAGTAGTATGTCAAGGGGAGACACCATATATTTT; cdr3_aa: CASSMSRGDTIYF
v_call: TRBV5-1; j_call: TRBJ2-7; clone_size: few; d_call: TRBD1; cdr3_nt: TGCGCCAGCAGCGGCCGGGACAGGGGCGAGCAGTACTTC; cdr3_aa: CASSGRDRGEQYF
v_call: TRBV20-1; j_call: TRBJ2-1; clone_size: NA; d_call: NA; cdr3_nt: TGCAGTGCTATCGACACTAGCAGCAACTACAATGAGCAGTTCTTC; cdr3_aa: CSAIDTSSNYNEQFF
v_call: TRBV20-1; j_call: TRBJ2-3; clone_size: NA; d_call: TRBD2; cdr3_nt: TGCAGTGCTAGGCCCCCGGGACTAGCGGACACAGATACGCAGTATTTT; cdr3_aa: CSARPPGLADTDTQYF
v_call: TRBV18; j_call: TRBJ2-1; clone_size: many; d_call: NA; cdr3_nt: TGTGCCAGCTCACCACCGTCGGACAGTGAGCAGTTCTTC; cdr3_aa: CASSPPSDSEQFF
v_call: TRBV12-3/TRBV12-4; j_call: TRBJ1-1; clone_size: many; d_call: NA; cdr3_nt: TGTGCCAGCAGTTTCGGGTCTGAAGCTTTCTTT; cdr3_aa: CASSFGSEAFF
v_call: TRBV20-1; j_call: TRBJ2-3; clone_size: many; d_call: NA; cdr3_nt: TGCAGTGCTAGAGATCTGGTCGGGAGAGGGGCAGATACGCAGTATTTT; cdr3_aa: CSARDLVGRGADTQYF
v_call: TRBV2; j_call: TRBJ2-3; clone_size: once; d_call: NA; cdr3_nt: TGTGCCAACGCCGGGCCGCCACTCCCAGATACGCAGTATTTT; cdr3_aa: CANAGPPLPDTQYF
v_call: TRBV11-2; j_call: TRBJ2-5; clone_size: few; d_call: NA; cdr3_nt: TGTGCCAGCAGCTTAGTCCCTAGGGCCGACAGAAGCCAAGAGACCCAGTACTTC; cdr3_aa: CASSLVPRADRSQETQYF
v_call: TRBV15; j_call: TRBJ1-5; clone_size: few; d_call: NA; cdr3_nt: TGTGCCACCAGCAGAGTACAGAGCAATCAGCCCCAGCATTTT; cdr3_aa: CATSRVQSNQPQHF
v_call: TRBV11-2; j_call: TRBJ2-7; clone_size: many; d_call: TRBD1; cdr3_nt: TGTGCCAGCAGCCCTCGGGACAGGGCCTACGAGCAGTACTTC; cdr3_aa: CASSPRDRAYEQYF
v_call: TRBV6-2/TRBV6-3; j_call: TRBJ2-3; clone_size: many; d_call: TRBD1; cdr3_nt: TGTGCCAGCAGGCAGGGGGCAGGAGATACGCAGTATTTT; cdr3_aa: CASRQGAGDTQYF
v_call: TRBV12-3/TRBV12-4; j_call: TRBJ2-2; clone_size: NA; d_call: TRBD2; cdr3_nt: TGTGCCAGCGTACTGACTAGCGGTCTCACCGGGGAGCTGTTTTTT; cdr3_aa: CASVLTSGLTGELFF
v_call: TRBV4-3; j_call: TRBJ2-7; clone_size: few; d_call: NA; cdr3_nt: TGCGCCAGCAGCCAAGATATAACGGGACTCTCCTACGAGCAGTACTTC; cdr3_aa: CASSQDITGLSYEQYF